Following are 26 T cell receptor beta chains from one sample sequenced in a study of blood T cells in healthy people across ages (dated by TCRdb to about 2015). Library construction relied on 5' RACE. Sequenced on an Illumina HiSeq 2500. The second PCR ran for about 6 to 11 cycles and used a J-beta primer mix along with a sample-barcoded 5' primer. In-frame beta chains were kept once TCRdb had trimmed the public reads at Q25 with fastp and called clones with MiXCR. Duplicate CDR3 protein sequences are folded into a single record with the most common DNA and genes. The sample table shows about 1.7 million distinct CDR3 sequences, and roughly 27% are seen once. The biggest ten clones account for approximately 7.7% of the sample. Input material: blood. The origin of the receptors is a woman in her thirties in good health.

This clonotype has a handful of counts. The rearrangement links TRBV5-1 to TRBJ2-1; D is unclear. The CDR3 runs to 18 residues. Trimming left V 0 bases short and J 0 bases short, with 16 bases between. Per germline, CDR1 SGHRS and CDR2 YFSETQ. CDR3 nucleotide sequence: TGCGCCAGCAGCTTGGCCATCGTAGTTTTAAGCTCCTACAATGAGCAGTTCTTC. Translating it yields CASSLAIVVLSSYNEQFF. The full variable domain, its missing parts supplied by reference TRBV5-1 and TRBJ2-1, is KAGVTQTPRYLIKTRGQQVTLSCSPISGHRSVSWYQQTPGQGLQFLFEYFSETQRNKGNFPGRFSGRQFSNSRSEMNVSTLELGDSALYLCASSLAIVVLSSYNEQFFGPGTRLTVL.

The rearrangement joins TRBV29-1 to TRBJ1-5; possible D gene TRBD1, 6 bases. The germline V gene encodes CDR1 SQVTM and CDR2 ANQGSEA. Trimming shortened V by 8 bases and J by 0 bases, and 17 bases separated the two germline ends. CDR3 size: 15 residues. The CDR3 DNA reads as TGCAGCTCAAGCGATGACAGGAATAGCAATCAGCCCCAGCATTTT. Its protein product is CSSSDDRNSNQPQHF.

The rearrangement joins TRBV28 to TRBJ2-2, with D uncertain. Trimming cost V 5 bases and J 5 bases, with 15 bases left between them. The CDR3 totals 15 residues. The germline V gene encodes CDR1 MDHEN and CDR2 SYDVKM. This CDR3 reads CASSPGRVTTGELFF. The CDR3 nucleotides read TGTGCCAGCAGTCCAGGACGGGTAACAACCGGGGAGCTGTTTTTT. Using reference TRBV28 and TRBJ2-2 for the parts outside the CDR3, the full variable domain is DVKVTQSSRYLVKRTGEKVFLECVQDMDHENMFWYRQDPGLGLRLIYFSYDVKMKEKGDIPEGYSVSREKKERFSLILESASTNQTSMYLCASSPGRVTTGELFFGEGSRLTVL.

At least ten counts were recorded for this clonotype. This chain links TRBV10-2 with TRBJ2-7, with 7 positions matching TRBD2. This CDR3 has 16 residues. The V segment lost 6 bases and the J segment 0 bases; nucleotides outside the gene matches: 11. From germline, CDR1 is WSHSY and CDR2 SAAADI. This CDR3 reads CASRGGERAFSYEQYF. The CDR3 DNA is TGCGCCAGCAGGGGGGGGGAGCGGGCATTCTCCTACGAGCAGTACTTC.

This clonotype came up a few times. Its ends do not fully match the called genes, so a read error is possible. The chain recombines TRBV7-9 with TRBJ1-4, with TRBD1 matching over 12 bases. Germline assignment: CDR1 SEHNR and CDR2 FQNEAQ (reference sequence). The CDR3 runs to 14 residues. The CDR3 spells CTSSRRDRGRHVFF. The CDR3 bases are TGTACCAGCAGCAGGAGGGACAGGGGGCGGCACGTGTTTTTT. The variable domain in full, completed from reference TRBV7-9 and TRBJ1-4, reads DTGVSQNPRHKITKRGQNVTFRCDPISEHNRLYWYRQTLGQGPEFLTYFQNEAQLEKSRLLSDRFSAERPKGSFSTLEIQRTEQGDSAMYLCTSSRRDRGRHVFFGSGTQLSVL.

A few counts support this clonotype. V usage is TRBV28 and J usage is TRBJ1-2; 7 bases are a match to TRBD1. The CDR3 is made up of 12 amino acids. Germline-derived CDR1 and CDR2 are MDHEN and SYDVKM. CDR3 in DNA: TGTGCAGGAGGGGGCCAGAACTATGGCTACACCTTC. It yields the protein CAGGGQNYGYTF.

This clonotype has more than one count but fewer than ten. The CDR3 here is CASSVAAGSYEQYF. DNA for the CDR3: TGTGCCAGCAGCGTAGCCGCGGGCTCCTACGAGCAGTACTTC. The chain links TRBV9 to TRBJ2-7; possibly TRBD2 for D (5 bases). V was cut by 0 bases and J by 0 bases, with 7 bases left in between. This CDR3 is built from 14 residues. Germline loops: CDR1 SGDLS, CDR2 YYNGEE.

This clonotype was found a few times. The chain is built from TRBV10-2 and TRBJ1-2, with D possibly matching TRBD1 (6 bases). The CDR3 runs to 12 residues. CDR1 is WSHSY, CDR2 SAAADI, per germline. The ends were cut back, 2 bases at V and 8 bases at J, with 9 bases in the middle. DNA of the CDR3: TGCGCCAGCAGTGAGACAGGGCAAGGCTACACCTTC. This encodes CASSETGQGYTF.

The chain has TRBV12-3 or TRBV12-4 and TRBJ2-3; a weak D match, TRBD2 (6 bases). The CDR3 loop spans 13 amino acids. V shed 5 bases and J shed 4 bases, with 10 bases lying between them. The CDR3 sequence is CASSALASDTQYF. The CDR3 bases are TGTGCCAGCAGTGCTCTAGCGTCAGATACGCAGTATTTT.

At least ten counts were recorded for this clonotype. One junction end does not reproduce the germline sequence, and a read error may be involved. J is TRBJ2-4 and V is TRBV5-1; 10 nucleotides agree with TRBD1. From germline, CDR1 is SGHRS and CDR2 YFSETQ. The CDR3 is 14 amino acids. CDR3 bases: TGCGCCTGCAGCTGGACAGGGGGAGATAACATTCAGTACTTC. It translates to CACSWTGGDNIQYF.

The chain combines TRBV6-1 with TRBJ1-2, with a tentative D call TRBD1 (5 bases). V dropped 0 bases and J dropped 4 bases, with 18 bases sitting between them. This CDR3 region has 17 residues. Germline V gives CDR1 MNHNS, CDR2 SASEGT. The CDR3 nucleotides read TGTGCCAGCAGTGAAGCTTCGTGGCAGGGCGTGGGCTATGGCTACACCTTC. It specifies CASSEASWQGVGYGYTF.

Comments on this clonotype: This clone may be a read error of a much larger clone one base away. The V gene is TRBV20-1, the J gene TRBJ2-5; 11 nucleotides align to TRBD2. The CDR3 is 14 amino acids. Per germline, CDR1 DFQATT and CDR2 SNEGSKA (reference sequence). The CDR3 coding sequence is TGCAATGCTCCTAGCGGGGGGACCGAAGAGACCCAGTACTTC. Protein product: CNAPSGGTEETQYF.

Concerning this clonotype itself: Germline and junction disagree at one end, which may indicate a read error. This chain connects TRBV7-2 to TRBJ2-7; 9 nucleotides match TRBD1. The germline gives CDR1 SGHTA, CDR2 FQGNSA. The CDR3 covers 16 residues. CDR3 nucleotides: TGTGCCAGCAGACTGGGGGGGACAGGGTTGTCCTACGAACAGTACTTC. Its protein product is CASRLGGTGLSYEQYF.

This clonotype was counted at least ten times. The V call is TRBV9, the J call TRBJ2-5; 8 bases agree with TRBD1. The germline gives CDR1 SGDLS, CDR2 YYNGEE. The CDR3 consists of 15 residues. V lost 7 bases and J lost 5; bases outside the gene matches: 13. The DNA for the CDR3 is TGTGCCAGCTCCTCCTCCGGACAGGGCCGGGAGACCCAGTACTTC. It encodes CASSSSGQGRETQYF.

About this clonotype itself: Being one base from a much bigger clone, this may be a read error. This chain uses TRBV10-3 with TRBJ1-6; D is ambiguous. Germline CDR1 ENHRY, CDR2 SYGVKD. The CDR3 has 12 residues. This chain's CDR3 is CASSESNSPLHF. The CDR3 coding sequence is TGTGCCAGCAGTGAGTCGAACTCACCCCTCCACTTT.

This clonotype was picked up a small number of times. The chain links TRBV29-1 to TRBJ1-5; D gene uncertain. CDR1 SQVTM and CDR2 ANQGSEA come from the germline V gene. V was trimmed by 4 bases and J by 1 base, leaving 8 bases between them. The length of the CDR3 is 13 residues. The CDR3 loop reads CSVAFSSNQPQHF. CDR3 nucleotides: TGCAGCGTTGCTTTTTCCAGCAATCAGCCCCAGCATTTT.

The CDR3 loop reads CASSAIAGSSYEQYF. CDR3 sequence (DNA): TGTGCCAGCAGCGCTATAGCGGGAAGCTCCTACGAGCAGTACTTC. This sequence joins TRBV7-2 and TRBJ2-7; 8 positions match TRBD2. The CDR3 is 15 amino acids. In germline, CDR1 is SGHTA, CDR2 FQGNSA. Trimming cost V 5 bases and J 0 bases; bases outside gene matches: 6.

This clonotype was recorded at least ten times. The chain carries TRBV29-1 and TRBJ1-2, with D possibly matching TRBD1 (5 bases). Germline CDR1 and CDR2: SQVTM and ANQGSEA. This CDR3 contains 12 residues. V was shortened by 3 bases and J by 6 bases, with 11 bases between the two germline ends. Here the CDR3 DNA reads TGCAGCGTTGAGGGGGGTTCGGATGGCTACACCTTC. It yields the protein CSVEGGSDGYTF.

This CDR3 is CASSYRWNTGELFF. The CDR3 coding sequence is TGTGCCAGCAGTTACCGGTGGAACACCGGGGAGCTGTTTTTT. This rearrangement joins TRBV6-5 to TRBJ2-2; D ambiguous. V gave up 2 bases and J gave up 1 base, with 5 bases separating them. The germline V gene encodes CDR1 MNHEY and CDR2 SVGAGI. The CDR3 is 14 amino acids.

This clonotype was recorded a few times. This sequence joins TRBV24-1 and TRBJ2-5, with TRBD1 matching over 11 bases. The CDR3 covers 16 residues. CDR1 and CDR2 from the germline V gene are KGHDR and SFDVKD. The junction had 7 bases not matched to a gene; V was cut back by 3 bases and J by 5 bases. The CDR3: CATSDRGQGAVETQYF. Written as DNA, the CDR3 is TGTGCCACCAGTGATCGAGGACAGGGGGCGGTGGAGACCCAGTACTTC.

The chain employs TRBV6-5 and TRBJ2-4; D is perhaps TRBD1 (6 bases). The V gene's germline CDR1 is MNHEY and CDR2 SVGAGI. CDR3 length: 14 residues. Trimming cost V 2 bases and J 15 bases, with 20 bases left between them. CDR3 DNA sequence: TGTGCCAGCAGTTACGCCGTAAACAGGGACGGGCGGTACTTC. Translated: CASSYAVNRDGRYF.

This clonotype was seen more than once but under ten times. The chain is built from TRBV28 and TRBJ1-4; D remains ambiguous. Trimming left V 3 bases short and J 3 bases short, with 8 bases between. The CDR3 is 14 residues long. The germline CDR1 and CDR2 sequences are MDHEN and SYDVKM. The CDR3 spells CASSLHSPNEKLFF. CDR3 coding DNA: TGTGCCAGCAGTTTGCACAGCCCTAATGAAAAACTGTTTTTT.

As regards this clonotype: It may be a read error: a sequence one base away is much more abundant. This likely comes from a read error, as the CDR3 has no conserved phenylalanine or tryptophan at its end. The gene calls are TRBV10-3 and TRBJ1-1; D not certain. CDR3 size: 13 residues. V was trimmed by 3 bases and J by 0 bases, leaving 5 bases between them. The germline V gene encodes CDR1 ENHRY and CDR2 SYGVKD. CDR3: CAISDPLNTEAFC. The CDR3 nucleotides read TGTGCCATCAGTGACCCCCTGAACACTGAAGCTTTCTGT.

The V and J genes are TRBV20-1 and TRBJ2-1; D not resolved. The CDR3 totals 12 residues. Germline V gene data show CDR1 as DFQATT and CDR2 as SNEGSKA (reference sequence). Trimming cost V 5 bases and J 8 bases, with 13 bases left between them. CDR3 protein: CSASPWTDEQFF. CDR3 DNA: TGCAGTGCTTCTCCATGGACGGATGAGCAGTTCTTC.

The J gene is TRBJ2-2, the V gene TRBV5-1; D not resolved. With 1 base removed from V and 7 bases from J, the gap between germline ends came to 8 bases. The CDR3 has 13 amino acids. In germline, CDR1 is SGHRS, CDR2 YFSETQ. Written as DNA, the CDR3 is TGCGCCAGCAGCTTGACCTCCGACGGGGAGCTGTTTTTT. This codes for CASSLTSDGELFF.

Note on this clonotype: This may come from a read error, since a much larger clone is one base off. V and J are TRBV9 and TRBJ2-5; D call uncertain. The CDR3 is 15 residues long. Germline V CDR1 and CDR2: SGDLS, YYNGEE. V was clipped by 3 bases and J by 12 bases, with 24 bases between them. The CDR3 sequence: CASSAGVGKAYEKYF. The CDR3 nucleotides read TGTGCCAGCAGCGCCGGAGTTGGGAAAGCCTACGAGAAGTACTTC.